Below are 26 T cell receptor beta chains sequenced from a single sample in a study of cytomegalovirus exposure and HLA in healthy donors. Use of 60 Vbeta and 13 Jbeta primers characterized the PCR. The protocol was immunoSEQ multiplex PCR, while the TCRdb copy is restricted to in-frame clones and leaves out a portion. The repertoire includes about 150,000 clones, approximately 80% of them detected once, and about 1.8% sits in the top ten. Sequenced sample: PBMCs. These receptors were taken from a woman in her 40s in good health and CMV-seronegative.

V is TRBV9 and J is TRBJ1-2; D unresolved. This CDR3 is 12 amino acids long. Deletions cut 3 bases from V and 3 bases from J, with 6 bases between. CDR1 and CDR2 from the germline V gene are SGDLS and YYNGEE. CDR3 sequence: CASSAVDYGYTF. CDR3 in DNA: TGTGCCAGCAGCGCGGTGGACTATGGCTACACCTTC.

The chain has TRBV4-2 and TRBJ1-2; D not resolved. The CDR3 contains 14 residues. CDR1 is LGHNA and CDR2 is YNFKEQ in the germline V gene. V was shortened by 0 bases and J by 8 bases, with 13 bases between the two germline ends. This CDR3 is CASSQEGVRRGYTF. CDR3 nucleotides: TGTGCCAGCAGCCAAGAGGGTGTGCGGAGGGGCTACACCTTC.

J is TRBJ2-3 and V is TRBV29-1; TRBD1 aligns across 7 bases. CDR1 and CDR2 (germline): SQVTM, ANQGSEA. V dropped 8 bases and J dropped 2; count of bases not matched to a gene: 16. The CDR3 length is 16 residues. The CDR3: CSQPGDRVFATDTQYF. CDR3 DNA: TGCAGCCAACCAGGCGACAGGGTTTTTGCCACAGATACGCAGTATTTT.

The chain joins TRBV6-5 to TRBJ1-5; D uncertain. This CDR3 is 13 amino acids long. V was shortened by 10 bases and J by 3 bases, with 13 bases between the two germline ends. Germline CDR1 reads MNHEY; CDR2 reads SVGAGI. DNA of the CDR3: TGTGCCACCGCGATTGCCTTCAATCAGCCCCAGCATTTT. Protein product: CATAIAFNQPQHF.

A few counts support this clone. The chain recombines TRBV2 with TRBJ2-5, with D perhaps matching TRBD1 (5 bases). The CDR3 extends over 16 amino acids. In germline, CDR1 is SNHLY, CDR2 FYNNEI. Trimming removed 3 bases at V and 0 bases at J, with 14 bases between. The CDR3 spells CASSDNAGKYQETQYF. CDR3 DNA sequence: TGTGCCAGCAGTGACAACGCAGGGAAGTACCAAGAGACCCAGTACTTC.

J is TRBJ2-1 and V is TRBV12-5; the D gene is possibly TRBD1 (6 bases). Germline CDR1 is LGHNT and CDR2 is FRNRAP. The V end was cut by 6 bases, the J end by 4 bases, with 16 bases between. This CDR3 has 15 amino acids. CDR3 residues: CASGPGQGWYNEQFF. As DNA, the CDR3 is TGTGCTAGTGGCCCGGGGCAGGGGTGGTACAATGAGCAGTTCTTC.

The V call is TRBV6-5, the J call TRBJ2-5; 10 bases align to TRBD1. The J call may be wrong; the DNA end is better matched by TRBJ2-7. Looked up from germline, CDR1 is MNHEY and CDR2 is SVGAGI. The length of the CDR3 is 15 residues. The CDR3, as DNA: TGTGCCAGCAGACCCCCGGGACAGGGGTTCCACGAGCAGTACTTC. It codes for CASRPPGQGFHEQYF.

The J gene is TRBJ2-2, the V gene TRBV19; 9 nucleotides line up with TRBD1. V lost 9 bases and J lost 5; bases outside the gene matches: 7. The CDR3 length is 14 residues. Germline V lookup: CDR1 LNHDA, CDR2 SQIVND (reference sequence). As DNA, the CDR3 is TGTGCCAGCGACCCGGGACAGGGAACCGGGGAGCTGTTTTTT. It is translated as CASDPGQGTGELFF. Complete variable domain (other parts from reference TRBV19 and TRBJ2-2): DGGITQSPKYLFRKEGQNVTLSCEQNLNHDAMYWYRQDPGQGLRLIYYSQIVNDFQKGDIAEGYSVSREKKESFPLTVTSAQKNPTAFYLCASDPGQGTGELFFGEGSRLTVL.

This sequence joins TRBV7-2 and TRBJ2-1, with 7 bases that match TRBD2. Unmatched junction bases numbered 4, after V lost 2 bases and J lost 15 bases. CDR1 is SGHTA and CDR2 is FQGNSA in the germline V gene. The CDR3 loop spans 11 amino acids. The CDR3 DNA follows: TGTGCCAGCAGCTTAACGGGGGAGGGGTTCTTC. It yields the protein CASSLTGEGFF.

The rearrangement joins TRBV2 to TRBJ1-1; a weak D match, TRBD1 (5 bases). Germline assignment: CDR1 SNHLY and CDR2 FYNNEI. Trimming took off 7 bases at V and 4 bases at J, with 10 bases between the two ends. The CDR3 spans 12 residues. CDR3 in amino acids: CASNRQITEAFF. The CDR3 DNA is TGTGCCAGCAATAGACAGATCACTGAAGCTTTCTTT.

Only a few counts were recorded for this clone. This chain joins TRBV4-1 and TRBJ1-1; TRBD1 might be the D (5 bases). Trimming shortened V by 1 base and J by 1 base, and 13 bases separated the two germline ends. CDR1 MGHRA and CDR2 YSYEKL come from the germline V gene. CDR3 size: 16 residues. In DNA, the CDR3 is TGCGCCAGCAGCCAAGGACAGAGCTTACCGAACACTGAAGCTTTCTTT. Its protein product is CASSQGQSLPNTEAFF.

The chain employs TRBV5-1 and TRBJ2-5; 15 nucleotides agree with TRBD2. This CDR3 has 17 amino acids. After removal of 6 bases from V and 2 bases from J, the junction contained 8 bases not matched to a gene. CDR1 SGHRS and CDR2 YFSETQ come from the germline V gene. The CDR3 DNA is TGCGCCAGCAACGGACTAGCGGGAGGGAAGCTTCAAGAGACCCAGTACTTC. It translates to CASNGLAGGKLQETQYF.

The DNA for the CDR3 is TGTGCCAGCAGACAGGGGCATGGCTACACCTTC. It codes for CASRQGHGYTF. The gene calls are TRBV6-5 and TRBJ1-2; TRBD1 agrees at 7 bases. The CDR3 runs to 11 residues. The trim removed 6 bases at V and 6 bases at J, leaving 1 base unmatched. In germline, CDR1 is MNHEY, CDR2 SVGAGI.

The V and J genes are TRBV2 and TRBJ1-5; D is unresolved. V shed 4 bases and J shed 5 bases, with 9 bases lying between them. The germline CDR1 and CDR2 sequences are SNHLY and FYNNEI. CDR3 length: 13 amino acids. The CDR3 sequence: CASSGQVDQPQHF. In DNA form, the CDR3 reads TGTGCCAGCAGTGGGCAGGTGGATCAGCCCCAGCATTTT.

The gene calls are TRBV5-1 and TRBJ1-1; a weak D match, TRBD1 (5 bases). This CDR3 region has 13 residues. Trimming pared 0 bases from V and 5 bases from J, leaving 8 bases between. Germline CDR1 is SGHRS and CDR2 is YFSETQ. DNA for the CDR3: TGCGCCAGCAGCTTGGAGGGGCAAACTGAAGCTTTCTTT. Its translation: CASSLEGQTEAFF. Together with reference TRBV5-1 and TRBJ1-1, the CDR3 gives the full variable domain: KAGVTQTPRYLIKTRGQQVTLSCSPISGHRSVSWYQQTPGQGLQFLFEYFSETQRNKGNFPGRFSGRQFSNSRSEMNVSTLELGDSALYLCASSLEGQTEAFFGQGTRLTVV.

This clone has a handful of counts. The chain links TRBV5-1 to TRBJ2-3, with a weak D call TRBD2 (6 bases). This CDR3 is 14 amino acids long. V lost 5 bases to trimming and J lost 4 bases, with 14 bases between them. The germline V gene encodes CDR1 SGHRS and CDR2 YFSETQ. The CDR3 here is CASRPTSNADTQYF. CDR3 in DNA: TGCGCCAGCAGACCGACTAGTAACGCAGATACGCAGTATTTT.

The chain links TRBV28 to TRBJ2-5, with 11 bases lining up with TRBD2. This CDR3 has 16 residues. Trimming took 1 base from V and 4 from J; bases not matched to a gene: 5. The germline gives CDR1 MDHEN, CDR2 SYDVKM. CDR3 amino acids: CASSLSASGGRETQYF. CDR3 in DNA: TGTGCCAGCAGTTTATCGGCTAGCGGGGGGAGAGAGACCCAGTACTTC.

This rearrangement joins TRBV18 to TRBJ1-2, with a weak D call TRBD1 (6 bases). Trimming pared 1 base from V and 2 bases from J, leaving 11 bases between. CDR1 KGHSH and CDR2 LQKENI come from the germline V gene. This CDR3 is 15 amino acids long. CDR3 sequence: CASSPQTGTNYGYTF. The CDR3 DNA sequence: TGTGCCAGCTCACCACAGACCGGGACAAACTATGGCTACACCTTC.

This rearrangement joins TRBV7-9 to TRBJ1-1, with 7 bases lining up with TRBD1. Germline V CDR1 and CDR2: SEHNR, FQNEAQ (reference sequence). This CDR3 contains 14 residues. The ends lost 4 bases at V and 2 bases at J; junction bases unmatched: 4. CDR3 DNA: TGTGCCAGCAGCTGGGGACAGAGTAACACTGAAGCTTTCTTT. Translated, it gives CASSWGQSNTEAFF.

The CDR3 sequence is CASSLALGSGRPETQYF. The CDR3 coding sequence is TGTGCCAGCAGCTTAGCGCTGGGTAGCGGGAGGCCGGAGACCCAGTACTTC. This chain connects TRBV7-8 to TRBJ2-5, with TRBD2 matching 10 bases. Per germline, CDR1 SGHVS and CDR2 FQNEAQ. The V segment lost 0 bases and the J segment 5 bases; nucleotides outside the gene matches: 9. The CDR3 sequence is 17 residues long.

This clone has just a few counts. The genes are TRBV7-9 and TRBJ1-5, with 11 bases aligning to TRBD1. The CDR3 length is 17 residues. Germline V lookup: CDR1 SEHNR, CDR2 FQNEAQ (reference sequence). The V and J ends lost 1 base and 6 bases, in that order; junction bases with no gene match: 8. The CDR3 DNA reads TGTGCCAGCAGCTTAGGAGGGACAGGGGGTTCGGTTCAGCCCCAGCATTTT. Encoded protein: CASSLGGTGGSVQPQHF.

The V call is TRBV27, the J call TRBJ1-1; 8 bases match TRBD1. This CDR3 comprises 16 residues. V dropped 4 bases and J dropped 4; count of bases not matched to a gene: 11. Looked up from germline, CDR1 is MNHEY and CDR2 is SMNVEV (reference sequence). CDR3 DNA sequence: TGTGCCAGCAGTTCGACAGGGGCGGCGTCAGGCACTGAAGCTTTCTTT. This translates into CASSSTGAASGTEAFF.

The rearrangement uses TRBV6-5 and TRBJ1-3; D possibly corresponds to TRBD1 (5 bases). The CDR3 consists of 14 residues. The V end was cut by 5 bases, the J end by 0 bases, with 8 bases between. Looked up from germline, CDR1 is MNHEY and CDR2 is SVGAGI. CDR3 loop: CASSRRDSGNTIYF. CDR3 DNA: TGTGCCAGCAGTCGCAGGGACTCTGGAAACACCATATATTTT.

This clone has a handful of counts. The chain recombines TRBV18 with TRBJ2-7, with a tentative D call TRBD2 (5 bases). V dropped 2 bases and J dropped 7 bases, with 12 bases sitting between them. CDR3 size: 13 residues. CDR1 KGHSH and CDR2 LQKENI come from the germline V gene. The CDR3 spells CASSPDGVWEQYF. CDR3 nucleotide sequence: TGTGCCAGCTCACCAGACGGGGTCTGGGAGCAGTACTTC.

A single count supports this clone. The V gene is TRBV5-1, the J gene TRBJ2-7; D possibly corresponds to TRBD1 (6 bases). Germline CDR1 reads SGHRS; CDR2 reads YFSETQ. This CDR3 contains 14 residues. Trimming stripped 4 bases from V and 0 bases from J, with 11 bases between. CDR3 in amino acids: CASSPRTVSYEQYF. The CDR3 nucleotides are TGCGCCAGCAGCCCCCGGACAGTCTCCTACGAGCAGTACTTC.

V and J are TRBV11-3 and TRBJ2-1, with D uncertain. Germline CDR1 reads SGHNT; CDR2 reads YENEEA. This CDR3 spans 12 amino acids. V was shortened by 0 bases and J by 8 bases, with 5 bases between the two germline ends. Here the CDR3 reads CASSLDADEQFF. As DNA, the CDR3 is TGTGCCAGCAGCTTAGACGCAGATGAGCAGTTCTTC.